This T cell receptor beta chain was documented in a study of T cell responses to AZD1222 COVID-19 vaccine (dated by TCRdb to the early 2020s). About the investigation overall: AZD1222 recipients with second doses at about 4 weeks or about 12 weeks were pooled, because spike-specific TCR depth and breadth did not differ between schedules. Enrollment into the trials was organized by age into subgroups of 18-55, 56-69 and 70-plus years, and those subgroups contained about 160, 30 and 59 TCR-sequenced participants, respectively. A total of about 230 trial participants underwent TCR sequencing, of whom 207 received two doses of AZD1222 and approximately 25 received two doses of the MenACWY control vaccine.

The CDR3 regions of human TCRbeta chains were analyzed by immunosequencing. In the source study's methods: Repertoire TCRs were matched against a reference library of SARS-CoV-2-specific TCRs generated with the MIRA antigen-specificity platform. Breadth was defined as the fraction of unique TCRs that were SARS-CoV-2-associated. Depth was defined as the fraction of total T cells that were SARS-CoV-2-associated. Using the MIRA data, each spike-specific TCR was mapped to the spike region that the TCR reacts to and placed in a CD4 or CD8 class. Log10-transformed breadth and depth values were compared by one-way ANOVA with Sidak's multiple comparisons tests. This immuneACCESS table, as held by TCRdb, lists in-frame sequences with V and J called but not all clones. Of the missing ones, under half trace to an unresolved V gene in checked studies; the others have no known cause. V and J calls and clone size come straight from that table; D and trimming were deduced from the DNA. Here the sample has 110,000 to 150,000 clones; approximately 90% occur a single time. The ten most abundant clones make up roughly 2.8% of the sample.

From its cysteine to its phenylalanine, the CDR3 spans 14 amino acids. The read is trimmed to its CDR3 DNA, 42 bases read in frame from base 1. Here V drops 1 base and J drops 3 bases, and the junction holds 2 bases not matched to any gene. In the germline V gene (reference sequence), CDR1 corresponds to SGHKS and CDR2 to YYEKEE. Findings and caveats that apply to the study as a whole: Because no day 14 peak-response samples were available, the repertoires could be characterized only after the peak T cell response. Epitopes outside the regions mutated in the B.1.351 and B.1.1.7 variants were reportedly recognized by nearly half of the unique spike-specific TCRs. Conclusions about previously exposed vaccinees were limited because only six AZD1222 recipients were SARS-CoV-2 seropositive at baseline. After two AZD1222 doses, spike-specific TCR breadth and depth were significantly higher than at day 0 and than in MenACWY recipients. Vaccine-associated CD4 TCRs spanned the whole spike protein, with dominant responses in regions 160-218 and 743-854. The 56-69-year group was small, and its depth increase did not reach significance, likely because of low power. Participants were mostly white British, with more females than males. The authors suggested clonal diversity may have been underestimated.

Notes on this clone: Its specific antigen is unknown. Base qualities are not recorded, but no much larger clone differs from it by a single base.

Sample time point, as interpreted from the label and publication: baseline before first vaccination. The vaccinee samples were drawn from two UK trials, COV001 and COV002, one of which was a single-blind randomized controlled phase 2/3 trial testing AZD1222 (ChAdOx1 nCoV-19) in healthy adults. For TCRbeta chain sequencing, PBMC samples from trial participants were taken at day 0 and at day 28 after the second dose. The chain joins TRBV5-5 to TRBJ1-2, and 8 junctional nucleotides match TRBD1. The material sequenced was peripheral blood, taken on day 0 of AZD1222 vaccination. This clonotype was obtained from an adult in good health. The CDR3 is CASSLPGQDYGYTF. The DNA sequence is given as TGTGCCAGCAGCTTGCCGGGACAGGACTATGGCTACACCTTC. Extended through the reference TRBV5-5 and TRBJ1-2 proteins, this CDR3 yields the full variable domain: DAGVTQSPTHLIKTRGQQVTLRCSPISGHKSVSWYQQVLGQGPQFIFQYYEKEERGRGNFPDRFSARQFPNYSSELNVNALLLGDSALYLCASSLPGQDYGYTFGSGTRLTVV.